This T cell receptor beta chain emerged from a study of shared clonotypes between healthy human individuals. Background on the study: CD4 naive cells filled three plates per donor, CD4 memory three, CD8 naive two and CD8 memory one. Study-wide points: Sampling covered blood only; tissue repertoires likely differ.

The CDR3 consists of 17 residues. V lost 2 bases to trimming and J lost 2 bases, with 18 bases between them. Germline CDR1 SGHRS, CDR2 YFSETQ. As to this clone: Its cognate antigen is unknown.

Investigators spread the genomic DNA of each subset evenly over several immunoSEQ plates. Sorted subsets were amplified in replicate PCRs using 200 ng DNA, about 30,000 T cell genomes. Produced via immunoSEQ multiplex PCR; TCRdb's table is partial and in-frame only. Here the sample spans 2 million to 2.5 million clones, over 85% being singletons. The sample was naive CD4+ T cells from PBMCs. The sample's subset: CD45RA+ positively selected. The chain couples TRBV5-1 to TRBJ2-3, with a possible D match to TRBD2 (5 bases). The source is a man younger than 35 in good health. Some clones in this sample may be carry-over from other donors' samples. This chain's CDR3 is CASSLTKTNAHTDTQYF. The CDR3 nucleotides are TGCGCCAGCAGCTTAACCAAGACTAACGCACACACAGATACGCAGTATTTT. Full variable domain (outside the CDR3, taken from reference TRBV5-1 and TRBJ2-3): KAGVTQTPRYLIKTRGQQVTLSCSPISGHRSVSWYQQTPGQGLQFLFEYFSETQRNKGNFPGRFSGRQFSNSRSEMNVSTLELGDSALYLCASSLTKTNAHTDTQYFGPGTRLTVL.